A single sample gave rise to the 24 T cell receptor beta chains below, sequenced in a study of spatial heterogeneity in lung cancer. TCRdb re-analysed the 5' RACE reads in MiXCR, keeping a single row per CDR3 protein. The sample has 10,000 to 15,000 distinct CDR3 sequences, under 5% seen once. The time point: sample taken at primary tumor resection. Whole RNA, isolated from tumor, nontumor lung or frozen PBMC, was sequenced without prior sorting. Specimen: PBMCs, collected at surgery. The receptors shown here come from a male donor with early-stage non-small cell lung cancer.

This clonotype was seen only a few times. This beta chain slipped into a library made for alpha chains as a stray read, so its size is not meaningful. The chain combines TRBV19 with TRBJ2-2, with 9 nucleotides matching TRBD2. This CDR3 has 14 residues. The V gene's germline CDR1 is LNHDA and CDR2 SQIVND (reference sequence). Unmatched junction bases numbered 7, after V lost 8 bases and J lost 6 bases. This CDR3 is CASSPGLAAGELFF. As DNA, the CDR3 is TGTGCCAGTTCACCGGGACTAGCCGCCGGGGAGCTGTTTTTT.

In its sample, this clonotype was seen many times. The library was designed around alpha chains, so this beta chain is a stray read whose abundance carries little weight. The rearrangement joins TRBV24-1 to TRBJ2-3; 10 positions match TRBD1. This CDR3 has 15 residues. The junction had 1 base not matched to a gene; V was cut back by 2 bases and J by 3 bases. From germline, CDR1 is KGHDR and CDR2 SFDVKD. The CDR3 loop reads CATSDSGQGTDTQYF. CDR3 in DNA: TGTGCCACCAGTGATTCGGGACAGGGGACAGATACGCAGTATTTT.

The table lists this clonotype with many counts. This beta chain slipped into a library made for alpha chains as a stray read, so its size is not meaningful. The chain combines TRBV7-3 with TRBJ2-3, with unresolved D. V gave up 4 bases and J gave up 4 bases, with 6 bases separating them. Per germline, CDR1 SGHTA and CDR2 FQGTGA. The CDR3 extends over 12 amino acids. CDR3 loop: CASSSGPDTQYF. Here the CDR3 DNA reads TGTGCCAGCAGCTCCGGCCCAGATACGCAGTATTTT.

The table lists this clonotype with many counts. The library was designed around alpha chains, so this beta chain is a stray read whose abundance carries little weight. Here the CDR3 DNA reads TGTGCTACAGCATTTGGCCCAACCTACAATGAGCAGTTCTTC. It codes for CATAFGPTYNEQFF. This sequence joins TRBV6-1 and TRBJ2-1; D uncertain. The length of the CDR3 is 14 residues. CDR1 is MNHNS and CDR2 is SASEGT in the germline V gene.

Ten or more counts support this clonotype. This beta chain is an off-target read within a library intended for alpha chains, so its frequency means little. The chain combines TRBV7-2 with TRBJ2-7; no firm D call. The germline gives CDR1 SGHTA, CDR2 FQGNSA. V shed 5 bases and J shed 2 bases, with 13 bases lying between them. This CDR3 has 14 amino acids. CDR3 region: CASSRQTPTYEQYF. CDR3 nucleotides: TGTGCCAGCAGCCGCCAGACCCCGACCTACGAGCAGTACTTC.

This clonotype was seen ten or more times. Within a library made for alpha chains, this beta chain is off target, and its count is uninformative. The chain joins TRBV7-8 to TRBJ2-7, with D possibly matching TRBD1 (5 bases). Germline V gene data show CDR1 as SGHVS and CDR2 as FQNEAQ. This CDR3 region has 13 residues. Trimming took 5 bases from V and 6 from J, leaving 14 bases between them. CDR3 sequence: CASSPRVHIEQYF. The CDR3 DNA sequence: TGTGCCAGCAGCCCCAGGGTTCATATCGAGCAGTACTTC.

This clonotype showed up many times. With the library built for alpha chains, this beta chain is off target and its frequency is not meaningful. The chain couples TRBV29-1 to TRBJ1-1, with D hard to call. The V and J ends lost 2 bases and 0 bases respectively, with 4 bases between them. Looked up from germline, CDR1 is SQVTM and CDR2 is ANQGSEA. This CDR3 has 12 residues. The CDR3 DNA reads TGCAGCGTTGAAAAGGTGAACACTGAAGCTTTCTTT. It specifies CSVEKVNTEAFF. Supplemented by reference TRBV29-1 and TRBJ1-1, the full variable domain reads SAVISQKPSRDICQRGTSLTIQCQVDSQVTMMFWYRQQPGQSLTLIATANQGSEATYESGFVIDKFPISRPNLTFSTLTVSNMSPEDSSIYLCSVEKVNTEAFFGQGTRLTVV.

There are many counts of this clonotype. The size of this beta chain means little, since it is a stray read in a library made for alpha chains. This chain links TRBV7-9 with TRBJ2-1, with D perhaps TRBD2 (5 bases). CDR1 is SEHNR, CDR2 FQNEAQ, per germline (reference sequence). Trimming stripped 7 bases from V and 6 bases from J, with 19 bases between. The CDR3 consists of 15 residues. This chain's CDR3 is CASTAGVEHSNEQFF. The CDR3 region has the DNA TGTGCCAGCACCGCCGGGGTAGAACATAGCAATGAGCAGTTCTTC. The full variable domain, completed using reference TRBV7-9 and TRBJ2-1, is DTGVSQNPRHKITKRGQNVTFRCDPISEHNRLYWYRQTLGQGPEFLTYFQNEAQLEKSRLLSDRFSAERPKGSFSTLEIQRTEQGDSAMYLCASTAGVEHSNEQFFGPGTRLTVL.

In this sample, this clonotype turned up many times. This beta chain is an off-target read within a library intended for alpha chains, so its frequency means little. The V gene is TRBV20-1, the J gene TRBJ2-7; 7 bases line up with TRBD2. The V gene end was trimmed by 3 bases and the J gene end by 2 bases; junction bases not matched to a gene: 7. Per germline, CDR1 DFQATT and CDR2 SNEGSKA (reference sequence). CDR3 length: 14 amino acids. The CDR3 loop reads CSARTGTTAYEQYF. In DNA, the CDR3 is TGCAGTGCTAGGACCGGGACTACCGCCTACGAGCAGTACTTC.

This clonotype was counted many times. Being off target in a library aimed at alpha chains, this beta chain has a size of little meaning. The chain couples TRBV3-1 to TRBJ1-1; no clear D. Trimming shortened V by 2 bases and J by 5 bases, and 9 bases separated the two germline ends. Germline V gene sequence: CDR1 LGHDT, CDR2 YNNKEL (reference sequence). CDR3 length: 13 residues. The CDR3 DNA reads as TGTGCCAGCAGCCAATACCCGGGGACTGAAGCTTTCTTT. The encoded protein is CASSQYPGTEAFF.

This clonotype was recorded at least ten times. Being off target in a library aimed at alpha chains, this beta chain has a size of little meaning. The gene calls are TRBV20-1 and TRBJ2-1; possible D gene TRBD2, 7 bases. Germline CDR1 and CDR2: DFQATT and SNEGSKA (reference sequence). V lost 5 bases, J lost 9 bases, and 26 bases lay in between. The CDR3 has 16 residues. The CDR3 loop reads CSAYHPGGQVSGEQFF. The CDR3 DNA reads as TGCAGTGCTTACCATCCGGGGGGCCAAGTGAGTGGTGAGCAGTTCTTC.

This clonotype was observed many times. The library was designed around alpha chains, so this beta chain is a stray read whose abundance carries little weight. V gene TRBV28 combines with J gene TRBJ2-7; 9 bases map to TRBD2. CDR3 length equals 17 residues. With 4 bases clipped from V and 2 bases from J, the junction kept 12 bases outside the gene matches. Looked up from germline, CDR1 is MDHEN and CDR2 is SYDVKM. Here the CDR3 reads CASSSHHTSGFTYEQYF. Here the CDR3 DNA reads TGTGCCAGCAGTTCCCATCATACTAGCGGGTTCACCTACGAGCAGTACTTC.

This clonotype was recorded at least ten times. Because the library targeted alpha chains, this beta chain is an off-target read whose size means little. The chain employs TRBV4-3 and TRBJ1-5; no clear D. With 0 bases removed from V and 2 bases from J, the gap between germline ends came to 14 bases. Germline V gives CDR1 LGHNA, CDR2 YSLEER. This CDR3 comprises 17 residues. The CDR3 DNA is TGCGCCAGCAGCCAAGATCTAACGCATACGGGCAATCAGCCCCAGCATTTT. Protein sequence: CASSQDLTHTGNQPQHF.

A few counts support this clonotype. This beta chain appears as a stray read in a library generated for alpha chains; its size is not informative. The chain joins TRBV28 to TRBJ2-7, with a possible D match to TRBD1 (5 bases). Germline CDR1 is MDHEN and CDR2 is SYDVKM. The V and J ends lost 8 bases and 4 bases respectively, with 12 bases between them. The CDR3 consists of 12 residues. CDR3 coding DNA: TGTGCCAGCCTCAAGGGGTCTTACGAGCAGTACTTC. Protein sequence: CASLKGSYEQYF.

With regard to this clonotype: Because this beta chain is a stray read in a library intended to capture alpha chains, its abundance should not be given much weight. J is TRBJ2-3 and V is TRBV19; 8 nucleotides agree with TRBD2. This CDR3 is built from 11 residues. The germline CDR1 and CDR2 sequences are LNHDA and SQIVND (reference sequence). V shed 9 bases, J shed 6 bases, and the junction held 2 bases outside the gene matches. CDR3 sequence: CASEREDTQYF. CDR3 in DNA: TGTGCCAGCGAGCGGGAGGATACGCAGTATTTT.

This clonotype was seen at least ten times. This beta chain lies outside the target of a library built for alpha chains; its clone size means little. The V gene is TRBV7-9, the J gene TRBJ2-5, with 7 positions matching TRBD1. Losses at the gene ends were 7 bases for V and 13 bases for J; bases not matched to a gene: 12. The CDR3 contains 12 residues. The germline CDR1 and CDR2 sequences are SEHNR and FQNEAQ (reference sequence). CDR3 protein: CASNNRGQTAYF. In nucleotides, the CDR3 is TGTGCCAGCAACAACAGGGGACAAACCGCGTACTTC.

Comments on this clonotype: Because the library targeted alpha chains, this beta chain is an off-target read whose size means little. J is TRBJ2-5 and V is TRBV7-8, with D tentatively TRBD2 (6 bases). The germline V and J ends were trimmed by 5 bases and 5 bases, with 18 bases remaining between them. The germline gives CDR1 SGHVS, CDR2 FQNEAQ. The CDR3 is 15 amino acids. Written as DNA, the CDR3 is TGTGCCAGCAGCCTCAGGGCACTCGGAGGGGAGACCCAGTACTTC. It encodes CASSLRALGGETQYF.

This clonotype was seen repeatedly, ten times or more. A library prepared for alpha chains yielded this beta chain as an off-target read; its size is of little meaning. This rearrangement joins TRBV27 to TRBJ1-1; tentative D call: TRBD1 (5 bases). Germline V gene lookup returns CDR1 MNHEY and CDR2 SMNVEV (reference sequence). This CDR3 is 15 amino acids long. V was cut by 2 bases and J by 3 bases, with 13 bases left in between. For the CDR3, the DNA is TGTGCCAGCAGTTTAATGGTGGGACCTTACACTGAAGCTTTCTTT. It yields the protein CASSLMVGPYTEAFF.

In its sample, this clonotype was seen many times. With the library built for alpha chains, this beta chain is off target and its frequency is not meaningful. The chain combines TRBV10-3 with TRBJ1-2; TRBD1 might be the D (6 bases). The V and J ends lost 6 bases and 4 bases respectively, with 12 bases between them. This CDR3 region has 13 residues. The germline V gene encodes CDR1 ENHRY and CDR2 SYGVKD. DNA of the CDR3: TGTGCCATCAGCACCGGGACATTCTATGGCTACACCTTC. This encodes CAISTGTFYGYTF.

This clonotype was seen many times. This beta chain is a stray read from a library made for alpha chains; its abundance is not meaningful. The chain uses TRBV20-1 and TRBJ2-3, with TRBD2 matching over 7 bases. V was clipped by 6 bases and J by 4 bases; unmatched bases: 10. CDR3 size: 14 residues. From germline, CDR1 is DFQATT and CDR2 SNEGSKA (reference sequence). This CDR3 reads CSAPLRESADTQYF. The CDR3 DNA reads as TGCAGTGCCCCGCTGCGGGAGTCGGCAGATACGCAGTATTTT.

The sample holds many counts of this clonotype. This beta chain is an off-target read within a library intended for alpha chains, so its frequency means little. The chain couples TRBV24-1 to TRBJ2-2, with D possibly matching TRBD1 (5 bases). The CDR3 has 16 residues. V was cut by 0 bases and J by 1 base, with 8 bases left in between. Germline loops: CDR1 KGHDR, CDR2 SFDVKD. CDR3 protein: CATSDLPGWNTGELFF. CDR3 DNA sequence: TGTGCCACCAGTGATTTGCCAGGGTGGAACACCGGGGAGCTGTTTTTT.

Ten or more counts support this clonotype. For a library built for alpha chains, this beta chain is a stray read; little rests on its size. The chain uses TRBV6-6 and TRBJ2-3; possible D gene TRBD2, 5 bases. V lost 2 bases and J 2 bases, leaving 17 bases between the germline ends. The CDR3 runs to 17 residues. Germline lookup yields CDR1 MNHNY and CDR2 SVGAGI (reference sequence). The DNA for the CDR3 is TGTGCCAGCAGTTACCCACTAGGTTATAGAGTCACAGATACGCAGTATTTT. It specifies CASSYPLGYRVTDTQYF.

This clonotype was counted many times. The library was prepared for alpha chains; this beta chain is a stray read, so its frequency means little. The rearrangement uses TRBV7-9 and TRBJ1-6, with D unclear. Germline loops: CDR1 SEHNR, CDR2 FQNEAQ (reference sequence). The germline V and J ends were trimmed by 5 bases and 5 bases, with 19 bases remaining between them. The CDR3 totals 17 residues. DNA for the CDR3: TGTGCCAGCAGCCCCACCCCCTGGACCAAAAATAATTCACCCCTCCACTTT. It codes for CASSPTPWTKNNSPLHF.

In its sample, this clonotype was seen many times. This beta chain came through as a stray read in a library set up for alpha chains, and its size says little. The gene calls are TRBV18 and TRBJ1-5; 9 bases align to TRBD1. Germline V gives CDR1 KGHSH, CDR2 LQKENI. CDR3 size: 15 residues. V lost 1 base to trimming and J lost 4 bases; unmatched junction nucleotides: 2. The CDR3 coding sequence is TGTGCCAGCTCACCACAGGGACAGGGAAATCAGCCCCAGCATTTT. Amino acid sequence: CASSPQGQGNQPQHF.